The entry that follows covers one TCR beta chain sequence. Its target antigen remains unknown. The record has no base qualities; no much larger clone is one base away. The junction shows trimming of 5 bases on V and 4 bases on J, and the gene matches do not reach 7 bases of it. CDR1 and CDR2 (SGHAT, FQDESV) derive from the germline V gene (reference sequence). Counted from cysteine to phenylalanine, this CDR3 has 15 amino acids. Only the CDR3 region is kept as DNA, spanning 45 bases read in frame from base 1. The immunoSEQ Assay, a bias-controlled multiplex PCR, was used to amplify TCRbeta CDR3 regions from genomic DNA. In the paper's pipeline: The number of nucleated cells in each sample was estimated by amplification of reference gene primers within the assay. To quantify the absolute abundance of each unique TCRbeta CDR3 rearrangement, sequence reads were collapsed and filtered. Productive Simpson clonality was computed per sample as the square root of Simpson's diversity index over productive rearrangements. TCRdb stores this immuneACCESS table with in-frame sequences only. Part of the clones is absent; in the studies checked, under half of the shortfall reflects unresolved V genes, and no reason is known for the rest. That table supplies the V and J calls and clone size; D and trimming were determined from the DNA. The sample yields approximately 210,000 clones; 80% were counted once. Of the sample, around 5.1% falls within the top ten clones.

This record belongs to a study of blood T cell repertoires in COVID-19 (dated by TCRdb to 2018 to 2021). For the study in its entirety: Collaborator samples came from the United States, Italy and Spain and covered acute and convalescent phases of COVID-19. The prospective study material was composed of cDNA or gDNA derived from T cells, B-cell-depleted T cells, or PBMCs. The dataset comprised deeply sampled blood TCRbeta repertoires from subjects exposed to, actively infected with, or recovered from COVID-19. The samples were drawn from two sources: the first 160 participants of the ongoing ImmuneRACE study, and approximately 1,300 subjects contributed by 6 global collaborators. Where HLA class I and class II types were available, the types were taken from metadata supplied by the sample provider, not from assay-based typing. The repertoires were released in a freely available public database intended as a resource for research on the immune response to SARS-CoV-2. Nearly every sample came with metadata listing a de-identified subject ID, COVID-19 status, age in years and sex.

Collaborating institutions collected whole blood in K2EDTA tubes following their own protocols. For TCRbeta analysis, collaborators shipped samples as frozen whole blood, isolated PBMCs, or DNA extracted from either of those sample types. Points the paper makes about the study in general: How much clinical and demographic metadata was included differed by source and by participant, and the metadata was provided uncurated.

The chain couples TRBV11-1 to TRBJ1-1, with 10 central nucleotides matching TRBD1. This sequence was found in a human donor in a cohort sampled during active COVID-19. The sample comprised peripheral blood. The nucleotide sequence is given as TGTGCCAGCAGCCCAAGGACAGGGGGAGTCACTGAAGCTTTCTTT. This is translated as CASSPRTGGVTEAFF.